These T cell receptor beta chains were read from a single sample in a study of post-analysis software for immune sequencing data. TCRdb reanalysed the PCR reads using MiXCR and keeps one entry per CDR3 protein. The sample consists of about half a million distinct CDR3 sequences, 34% of them appearing once. Sequencing used blood. The origin of the receptors is a girl aged 2 to 17 with multiple sclerosis. CDR3s include the opening cysteine and the closing phenylalanine or tryptophan. The D gene is left open where the match is weak. Where a row states a size, it is once, few, many or the class of an expanded clone; other rows omit it.

J gene | D gene | clone size | V gene | CDR3 DNA | CDR3 protein
TRBJ1-2 | NA | few | TRBV12-3/TRBV12-4 | TGTGCCAGCGCAGTACTTCTTTCTTGGGGTGATGGCTACACCTTC | CASAVLLSWGDGYTF
TRBJ1-1 | NA | few | TRBV12-3/TRBV12-4 | TGTGCCAGCAGTTTAGGATTAGGGGCGGCTGAAGCTTTCTTT | CASSLGLGAAEAFF
TRBJ1-4 | TRBD1 | NA | TRBV20-1 | TGCAGTGCTAGAGCGGAAAGGACAGGGACCGAAAAACTGTTTTTT | CSARAERTGTEKLFF
TRBJ2-3 | NA | NA | TRBV6-5 | TGTGCCGGCAGTTATGTTTATGGGCCAGATACGCAGTATTTT | CAGSYVYGPDTQYF
TRBJ1-2 | NA | NA | TRBV28 | TGTGCCAGCACTGTTGGGCGGGTCGCTGGCTACACCTTC | CASTVGRVAGYTF
TRBJ2-7 | TRBD1 | NA | TRBV7-2 | TGTGCCAGCAGCGCCGACAGGGGGAGGCACGAGCAGTACTTC | CASSADRGRHEQYF
TRBJ2-3 | NA | NA | TRBV10-3 | TGTGCCATCACGGTAACCCTCCTCCCCATGGATACGCAGTATTTT | CAITVTLLPMDTQYF
TRBJ2-7 | TRBD2 | NA | TRBV12-3/TRBV12-4 | TGTGCCAGCAGTTTACTAGCGGGGGCACCCTACGAGCAGTACTTC | CASSLLAGAPYEQYF
TRBJ2-2 | NA | few | TRBV5-1 | TGCGCCAGCAGCTTGGCCGTGGGCACCGGGGAGCTGTTTTTT | CASSLAVGTGELFF
TRBJ1-2 | NA | NA | TRBV5-6 | TGTGCCAGCAGCCCAAGGTCGAGGTCTAATCGGCCCACCTTC | CASSPRSRSNRPTF
TRBJ2-1 | NA | NA | TRBV5-1 | TGCGCCAGCAGCTTTTTGGGGGGGCAACCCAATGAGCAGTTCTTC | CASSFLGGQPNEQFF
TRBJ2-3 | TRBD2 | NA | TRBV12-3/TRBV12-4 | TGTGCCAGCCTTAGCGGGGGAACAGATACGCAGTATTTT | CASLSGGTDTQYF
TRBJ1-1 | NA | NA | TRBV4-1 | TGCGCCAGCAGCCCCCCTCTCCGCAGGGAGGCTGTGGCTGAAGCTTTCTTT | CASSPPLRREAVAEAFF
TRBJ2-5 | TRBD1 | NA | TRBV20-1 | TGCAGTGCTAGTCGGGACAGCCAAGAGACCCAGTACTTC | CSASRDSQETQYF
TRBJ1-6 | NA | NA | TRBV12-3/TRBV12-4 | TGTGCCGCGACCGCTGGGATCAATTCACCCCTCCACTTT | CAATAGINSPLHF
TRBJ2-4 | NA | few | TRBV6-1 | TGTGCCAGCAGTGAAACTCACTTGGGAACCCAGTACTTC | CASSETHLGTQYF
TRBJ1-5 | NA | NA | TRBV15 | TGTGCCACCTCCGAGGGATATGGCAATCAGCCCCAGCATTTT | CATSEGYGNQPQHF
TRBJ2-3 | NA | NA | TRBV21-1 | TGTGCCAGCAGCAAAGGAGGGGACAGCACAGATACGCAGTATTTT | CASSKGGDSTDTQYF
TRBJ1-4 | NA | NA | TRBV6-5 | TGTGCCAGCAGTTACTCCCCCGGGGGGCTGGCTAATGAAAAACTGTTTTTT | CASSYSPGGLANEKLFF
TRBJ2-1 | NA | NA | TRBV12-5 | TGTGCTAGTGGTTTGTTCCCGGGGGACGCTGAGCAGTTCTTC | CASGLFPGDAEQFF
TRBJ1-2 | NA | many | TRBV6-5 | TGTGCCAGCAGTTGGGGGACGGCCTATGGCTACACCTTC | CASSWGTAYGYTF
TRBJ1-5 | NA | NA | TRBV6-6 | TGTGCCAGCAGTTACGGGCAAGGTCCTCAGCCCCAGCATTTT | CASSYGQGPQPQHF
TRBJ2-5 | TRBD2 | many | TRBV29-1 | TGCAGCGTAGGAGCGGGGCCGGGGACCCAGTACTTC | CSVGAGPGTQYF
TRBJ2-5 | TRBD1 | few | TRBV6-6 | TGTGCCAGCAGTTACTACCTGGACAGGGGGCGAGAGACCCAGTACTTC | CASSYYLDRGRETQYF
TRBJ2-7 | TRBD1 | NA | TRBV6-1 | TGTGCCAGCAGTGGATACAGGGGGCTCGAGCAGTACTTC | CASSGYRGLEQYF
TRBJ1-6 | NA | NA | TRBV5-1 | TGCGCCAGCAGCTTGGAGGGCAGGACTCTTTCACCCCTCCACTTT | CASSLEGRTLSPLHF
TRBJ2-7 | NA | many | TRBV5-1 | TGCGCCAGCAGCAAGCCGCCCTACGAGCAGTACTTC | CASSKPPYEQYF
TRBJ1-2 | NA | few | TRBV9 | TGTGCCAGCAGCCTGGGTCAACTCCTCGGTAACTATGGCTACACCTTC | CASSLGQLLGNYGYTF
TRBJ2-1 | NA | NA | TRBV5-1 | TGCACCAGCAGCTTGCGCCGCGGTTACAATGAGCAGTTCTTC | CTSSLRRGYNEQFF
TRBJ2-7 | TRBD1 | NA | TRBV5-6 | TGTGCCAGCAGCTGGGACAGAAATCCCTACGAGCAGTACTTC | CASSWDRNPYEQYF
TRBJ2-3 | NA | few | TRBV5-1 | TGCGCCAGCAGCGGGGGGACAGATACGCGGTATTTT | CASSGGTDTRYF
TRBJ1-5 | NA | few | TRBV12-3/TRBV12-4 | TGTGCCAGCAGTTTAGAGGCAGCAATTAGCAATCAGCCCCAGCATTTT | CASSLEAAISNQPQHF
TRBJ2-1 | NA | NA | TRBV5-1 | TGCGCCAGCAGCTTGCGGACCCACACCTACAATGAGCAGTTCTTC | CASSLRTHTYNEQFF
TRBJ2-5 | NA | NA | TRBV5-1 | TGCGCCAGCAGCTTGCCACAACTGGGGGGACGACAAGAGACCCAGTACTTC | CASSLPQLGGRQETQYF
TRBJ2-3 | TRBD2 | few | TRBV20-1 | TGCAGTGCTCCCCTAGCGGCTAGCACAGATACGCAGTATTTT | CSAPLAASTDTQYF
TRBJ2-1 | NA | few | TRBV7-2 | TGTGCCAGCAGCTTCGCACAGGCCTACAATGAGCAGTTCTTC | CASSFAQAYNEQFF
TRBJ2-7 | NA | NA | TRBV5-1 | TGCGCCAGCAGCGCGGAGCTAGGCAATGAGCAGTACTTC | CASSAELGNEQYF
TRBJ1-6 | NA | NA | TRBV2 | TGTGCCAGCCAAGCCCCCGGTTTAAAGGGTGTTTCACCCCTCCACTTT | CASQAPGLKGVSPLHF
TRBJ1-4 | NA | few | TRBV6-5 | TGTGCCAGCAGTTACTCGAGCACCGCAACTAATGAAAAACTGTTTTTT | CASSYSSTATNEKLFF
TRBJ2-7 | NA | few | TRBV20-1 | TGCAGTGCCGCGGTCAGAGGTATCAGCTCCTACGAGCAGTACTTC | CSAAVRGISSYEQYF
TRBJ2-3 | NA | many | TRBV20-1 | TGCAGTGCTAGTGCGGGGGCCGATACGCAGTATTTT | CSASAGADTQYF
TRBJ2-2 | NA | few | TRBV11-2 | TGTGCCAGCAGCTTAGCGGGACGTAACACCGGGGAGCTGTTTTTT | CASSLAGRNTGELFF
TRBJ2-3 | TRBD2 | NA | TRBV20-1 | TGCAGTGCTAGCCCCGGACTAGCGGCCAACACAGATACGCAGTATTTT | CSASPGLAANTDTQYF
TRBJ1-2 | TRBD1 | NA | TRBV10-2 | TGCGCCAGCGGTCGACAGGGGGCAAGCTATGGCTACACCTTC | CASGRQGASYGYTF
TRBJ2-1 | TRBD2 | NA | TRBV6-6 | TGTGCCAGCAGTTACCCCTTACTAGCGGGGGCTGAGCAGTTCTTC | CASSYPLLAGAEQFF
TRBJ2-7 | NA | few | TRBV9 | TGTGCCAGCAGCGCGGGACTTCTCGGATACGAGCAGTACTTC | CASSAGLLGYEQYF
TRBJ2-1 | NA | NA | TRBV2 | TGTGCCCGCAGTTTCAATCCAGGGGACACAGGAAGGGGCAATGAGCAGTTCTTC | CARSFNPGDTGRGNEQFF
TRBJ2-3 | NA | NA | TRBV7-8 | TGTGCCAGCAGCTTTCTCACAAACACAGATACGCAGTATTTT | CASSFLTNTDTQYF
TRBJ2-6 | NA | NA | TRBV3-1 | TGTGCCAGCAGCTCTCGGGGCCTTCACTCTGGGGCCAACGTCCTGACTTTC | CASSSRGLHSGANVLTF
TRBJ2-4 | NA | few | TRBV10-3 | TGTGCCATCAGTGAGTCCGACTCCGTCCCCAGCATTCAGTACTTC | CAISESDSVPSIQYF
TRBJ1-4 | NA | few | TRBV12-3/TRBV12-4 | TGTGCCAGCAGTTGGACTCAAGGGGCCAATGAAAAACTGTTTTTT | CASSWTQGANEKLFF
TRBJ1-5 | NA | few | TRBV20-1 | TGCAGTGCTGAACAGGGAGGTGGCAATCAGCCCCAGCATTTT | CSAEQGGGNQPQHF
TRBJ2-1 | NA | few | TRBV3-1 | TGTGCCAGCAGCCAAGAAGGGCAGAGCTCCTACAATGAGCAGTTCTTC | CASSQEGQSSYNEQFF
TRBJ2-1 | NA | few | TRBV9 | TGTGCCAGCAGCGTTAGCGTAGATGAGCAGTTCTTC | CASSVSVDEQFF
TRBJ2-1 | TRBD2 | few | TRBV5-6 | TGTGCCAGCAGCTCACTAGCGGGGGGGGACTACAATGAGCAGTTCTTC | CASSSLAGGDYNEQFF
TRBJ2-7 | TRBD2 | NA | TRBV5-1 | TGCGCCAGCAGCTCCGGGTCGGGACTACATACCTACGAGCAGTACTTC | CASSSGSGLHTYEQYF
TRBJ1-2 | NA | few | TRBV10-3 | TGTGCCATCAGTGGTGGGACATTGTATGGCTACACCTTC | CAISGGTLYGYTF
TRBJ2-7 | TRBD2 | few | TRBV6-5 | TGTGCCAGCAGTTCGCAAACGGGTCAGCGGGGGAGCTCCTACGAGCAGTACTTC | CASSSQTGQRGSSYEQYF
TRBJ2-7 | NA | NA | TRBV11-2 | TGTGCCAGCAGCCAAATCAAAGGGGGGAAGCCCTACGAGCAGTACTTC | CASSQIKGGKPYEQYF